The 5 T cell receptor beta chains below all came from one sample that was sequenced in a study of blood T cell repertoires in COVID-19. Produced via immunoSEQ multiplex PCR; TCRdb's table is partial and in-frame only. The sample lists roughly 50,000 clones, less than 90% occurring once. Input material: peripheral blood. The source is a woman aged 80 or older with acute or convalescent COVID-19.

V and J are TRBV2 and TRBJ1-1; 9 bases line up with TRBD1. Looked up from germline, CDR1 is SNHLY and CDR2 is FYNNEI. The trim removed 6 bases at V and 5 bases at J, leaving 7 bases unmatched. The CDR3 is made up of 14 amino acids. Here the CDR3 DNA reads TGTGCCAGCAGACCTACGACAGGGGGGACTGAAGCTTTCTTT. As protein: CASRPTTGGTEAFF. Full variable domain (missing parts from reference TRBV2 and TRBJ1-1): EPEVTQTPSHQVTQMGQEVILRCVPISNHLYFYWYRQILGQKVEFLVSFYNNEISEKSEIFDDQFSVERPDGSNFTLKIRSTKLEDSAMYFCASRPTTGGTEAFFGQGTRLTVV.

The CDR3 spells CASSLQGTNQPQHF. As DNA, the CDR3 is TGTGCCAGCAGCCTTCAGGGGACCAATCAGCCCCAGCATTTT. The gene calls are TRBV7-9 and TRBJ1-5; the D gene is possibly TRBD1 (6 bases). Trimming took 5 bases from V and 3 from J, leaving 11 bases between them. CDR1 is SEHNR, CDR2 FQNEAQ, per germline (reference sequence). The CDR3 contains 14 residues.

This sequence joins TRBV10-3 and TRBJ2-3, with D possibly TRBD2 on 5 matching bases. Per the germline V gene, CDR1 is ENHRY and CDR2 is SYGVKD. The CDR3 length is 13 residues. V was pared by 2 bases and J by 4 bases, with 7 bases between. CDR3: CAISEAGADTQYF. CDR3 sequence (DNA): TGTGCCATCAGTGAGGCGGGTGCAGATACGCAGTATTTT.

The V and J genes are TRBV5-6 and TRBJ1-2, with 10 bases aligning to TRBD1. The CDR3 consists of 18 residues. Trimming at V came to 3 bases and at J to 7 bases, leaving 18 bases not matched to a gene. Germline V lookup: CDR1 SGHDT, CDR2 YYEEEE. As DNA, the CDR3 is TGTGCCAGCAGCTCTATCCGCTTAGGGACAGGGGAAAGTTTTGGCTACACCTTC. Translated, it gives CASSSIRLGTGESFGYTF.

The chain recombines TRBV3-1 (or the pseudogene TRBV3-2) with TRBJ1-2; D unclear. The CDR3 covers 14 residues. V lost 4 bases and J lost 0, with 9 bases in between. Germline V CDR1 and CDR2: LGHDT, YNNKEL (reference sequence). The CDR3 bases are TGTGCCAGCAGCCCCTCGGAGTCTAACTATGGCTACACCTTC. This translates into CASSPSESNYGYTF.